A selection of T cell receptor beta chains follows, all from one sample in a study of cytomegalovirus exposure and HLA in healthy donors. Sequencing used immunoSEQ multiplex PCR; TCRdb keeps in-frame clones, though not all of them. The sample holds some 150,000 clones, less than 90% seen once. The material sequenced was PBMCs. These receptors were obtained from a woman aged 18-29 years in good health and CMV-seropositive. CDR3s include the opening cysteine and the closing phenylalanine or tryptophan. Rows give clone size only sometimes, using once, few, many, or a class for an expanded clone.

clone size | J gene | CDR3 length | V gene | CDR3 protein
- | TRBJ2-7 | 17 | TRBV6-1 | CASSAGLPGQAPYEQYF
once | TRBJ1-5 | 13 | TRBV6-5 | CASSYSTDRPQHF
- | TRBJ2-5 | 15 | TRBV6-6 | CASTLGLAGGETQYF
- | TRBJ2-7 | 13 | TRBV7-8 | CASSPQGYYEQYF
- | TRBJ2-7 | 15 | TRBV12-5 | CASGPGQGWSYEQYF
once | TRBJ2-2 | 16 | TRBV15 | CATSPLGLAGIGELFF
- | TRBJ2-3 | 19 | TRBV5-1 | CASSGRPLAGRHPTDTQYF
- | TRBJ2-1 | 13 | TRBV6-5 | CATWGREGNEQFF
- | TRBJ1-5 | 16 | TRBV27 | CASHRGLVRGNQPQHF
- | TRBJ2-1 | 14 | TRBV9 | CASSVLGGGNEQFF
- | TRBJ2-7 | 19 | TRBV28 | CASSRTQGSSGISSYEQYF
- | TRBJ2-7 | 15 | TRBV6-6 | CASSLGLADFYEQYF
- | TRBJ2-1 | 17 | TRBV9 | CASSERGASGETNEQFF
- | TRBJ2-3 | 14 | TRBV29-1 | CSVDGTRSPDTQYF
once | TRBJ1-1 | 14 | TRBV5-1 | CASSLASVDTEAFF
- | TRBJ2-1 | 17 | TRBV11-2 | CASSLGGTSGAYNEQFF
- | TRBJ2-1 | 16 | TRBV7-9 | CASRADFGGNWNEQFF
- | TRBJ1-2 | 12 | TRBV2 | CASSQEGYGYTF
few | TRBJ2-7 | 12 | TRBV5-6 | CASSPGLYEQYF
- | TRBJ2-2 | 11 | TRBV2 | CARGGSGELFF
- | TRBJ2-7 | 15 | TRBV2 | CASPASGQLPGEQYF
- | TRBJ1-5 | 16 | TRBV23-1 | CASSQPDRGWGQPQHF
- | TRBJ2-7 | 14 | TRBV6-6 | CASSIDGVPSEQYF
- | TRBJ2-6 | 16 | TRBV7-8 | CASTLRGAPGANVLTF
- | TRBJ2-7 | 14 | TRBV30 | CAWVPQGAPYEQYF
- | TRBJ1-4 | 15 | TRBV6-5 | CASSYSPGGREKLFF
- | TRBJ2-3 | 15 | TRBV13 | CASSGTTESTDTQYF
- | TRBJ2-3 | 14 | TRBV25-1 | CASSESPSRDTQYF
once | TRBJ2-2 | 18 | TRBV21-1 | CASSTRTSGNTNTGELFF
- | TRBJ2-5 | 13 | TRBV29-1 | CSVEAGFRETQYF
- | TRBJ2-5 | 14 | TRBV30 | CAWKGGPGGVTQYF
- | TRBJ2-7 | 15 | TRBV30 | CAWSPLGTDTYEQYF
- | TRBJ2-7 | 16 | TRBV15 | CATSRLAGRVKGEQYF
- | TRBJ2-7 | 12 | TRBV28 | CASTQGAFEQYF
- | TRBJ2-5 | 17 | TRBV7-9 | CASSLGLAGGPQETQYF
- | TRBJ2-1 | 15 | TRBV28 | CASSRGGPAYNEQFF
- | TRBJ2-7 | 19 | TRBV5-1 | CASSLEGSGLAGNVYEQYF
- | TRBJ2-7 | 11 | TRBV30 | CAFRDRVRQYF
- | TRBJ1-2 | 14 | TRBV30 | CAWSPRPGRGGYTF
- | TRBJ2-5 | 11 | TRBV20-1 | CSALALETQYF
- | TRBJ1-5 | 12 | TRBV29-1 | CSAQNSNQPQHF
- | TRBJ1-5 | 13 | TRBV28 | CASSHRGLQPQHF
- | TRBJ2-1 | 15 | TRBV6-5 | CASSSSGTFDNEQFF
- | TRBJ2-3 | 14 | TRBV10-3 | CAIMREPSTDTQYF
once | TRBJ2-7 | 15 | TRBV7-3 | CASSLLQATSYEQYF
- | TRBJ2-7 | 14 | TRBV5-1 | CASSKGQVPPEQYF
- | TRBJ2-1 | 17 | TRBV10-3 | CASGTSGGGLLGNEQFF
- | TRBJ2-1 | 13 | TRBV11-2 | CASSLDSYNEQFF
many | TRBJ2-5 | 14 | TRBV7-2 | CASSIGTGKETQYF
- | TRBJ1-2 | 12 | TRBV5-1 | CASSLLGDGYTF
- | TRBJ2-7 | 13 | TRBV5-5 | CASSPLGGDEQYF
once | TRBJ2-3 | 15 | TRBV30 | CAWSLLADSTDTQYF
- | TRBJ2-3 | 14 | TRBV2 | CASSEGSSTDTQYF